A single sample gave rise to the 19 T cell receptor beta chains below, sequenced in a study of T cell repertoires in cytomegalovirus infection. TCRdb re-derived calls from the reads in MiXCR, one entry per CDR3 protein. The sample carries fewer than 350,000 distinct CDR3 sequences, roughly a sixth recorded once. The sample taken for sequencing was PBMCs. The source of these receptors is a human donor in good health (CMV status not recorded). Some clones in this sample may be carry-over from other donors' samples.

The table lists this clonotype with many counts. The CDR3 sequence: CASSLVEGGGEQYF. CDR3 DNA: TGTGCCAGCAGCTTAGTTGAAGGGGGCGGGGAGCAGTACTTC. V and J are TRBV7-2 and TRBJ2-7, with TRBD1 identical over 7 bases. The germline CDR1 and CDR2 sequences are SGHTA and FQGNSA. The ends lost 1 base at V and 7 bases at J; junction bases unmatched: 7. The CDR3 is 14 residues long.

The chain couples TRBV3-1 to TRBJ1-2, with 9 bases identical to TRBD1. The CDR3 length is 16 residues. Unmatched junction bases numbered 10, after V lost 3 bases and J lost 5 bases. The V gene's germline CDR1 is LGHDT and CDR2 YNNKEL (reference sequence). The DNA for the CDR3 is TGTGCCAGCAGCCACGCGGGGACAGGGCGAGTTTATGGCTACACCTTC. Translating it yields CASSHAGTGRVYGYTF. Drawing the rest from reference TRBV3-1 and TRBJ1-2, the complete variable domain is DTAVSQTPKYLVTQMGNDKSIKCEQNLGHDTMYWYKQDSKKFLKIMFSYNNKELIINETVPNRFSPKSPDKAHLNLHINSLELGDSAVYFCASSHAGTGRVYGYTFGSGTRLTVV.

Many counts were recorded for this clonotype. The rearrangement uses TRBV28 and TRBJ1-2; no reliable D call. Germline-derived CDR1 and CDR2 are MDHEN and SYDVKM. Trimming stripped 10 bases from V and 1 base from J, with 16 bases between. The CDR3 extends over 14 amino acids. The CDR3 bases are TGTGCCACCCGACGGGCCGGCGTTAACTATGGCTACACCTTC. The encoded protein is CATRRAGVNYGYTF.

This clonotype came up a few times. The rearrangement links TRBV6-1 to TRBJ2-7, with 7 nucleotides matching TRBD1. J lost 8 bases, V lost 7 bases, and 8 bases had no gene match. The CDR3 contains 12 residues. Looked up from germline, CDR1 is MNHNS and CDR2 is SASEGT. DNA of the CDR3: TGTGCCAGCATCGACCGGGACAGCAAGCAGTACTTC. As protein: CASIDRDSKQYF.

This clonotype was seen once. The rearrangement joins TRBV5-1 to TRBJ2-1, with 10 bases fitting TRBD2. V was clipped by 2 bases and J by 5 bases; unmatched bases: 13. Looked up from germline, CDR1 is SGHRS and CDR2 is YFSETQ. This CDR3 has 18 amino acids. The CDR3 loop is CASSFEGSAGGPHNEQFF. DNA of the CDR3: TGCGCCAGCAGCTTCGAGGGATCAGCGGGGGGGCCCCACAATGAGCAGTTCTTC.

In this sample, this clonotype turned up many times. This chain joins TRBV7-3 and TRBJ2-3; D is perhaps TRBD1 or TRBD2 (5 bases each). V lost 2 bases and J 2 bases, leaving 11 bases between the germline ends. CDR1 and CDR2 from the germline V gene are SGHTA and FQGTGA. CDR3 size: 15 residues. The CDR3 protein is CASSLGGPNTDTQYF. The CDR3, as DNA: TGTGCCAGCAGCTTAGGGGGACCTAACACAGATACGCAGTATTTT.

This clonotype showed up many times. The chain joins TRBV7-2 to TRBJ1-2; the D gene is possibly TRBD1 (5 bases). Per germline, CDR1 SGHTA and CDR2 FQGNSA. This CDR3 spans 12 amino acids. The ends were cut back, 2 bases at V and 7 bases at J, with 8 bases in the middle. CDR3 residues: CASSLWGGGYTF. CDR3 sequence (DNA): TGTGCCAGCAGCTTATGGGGGGGTGGCTACACCTTC.

This clonotype was found many times. The V and J genes are TRBV10-3 and TRBJ2-7, with 8 bases fitting TRBD1. V shed 7 bases, J shed 7 bases, and the junction held 12 bases outside the gene matches. Germline V lookup: CDR1 ENHRY, CDR2 SYGVKD. The CDR3 consists of 14 residues. This chain's CDR3 is CAINSQDRDAEQYF. DNA for the CDR3: TGTGCCATCAATTCCCAGGACAGGGATGCTGAGCAGTACTTC.

The chain has TRBV29-1 and TRBJ1-3; maybe TRBD1 (6 bases). Germline CDR1 and CDR2: SQVTM and ANQGSEA. Trimming removed 4 bases at V and 3 bases at J, with 13 bases between. This CDR3 is built from 14 residues. The DNA of the CDR3 is TGCAGCGTTGTACAGGGATTTTATGGAAACACCATATATTTT. Translated: CSVVQGFYGNTIYF.

This clonotype has a handful of counts. The genes are TRBV7-9 and TRBJ1-4; a possible D gene is TRBD1 (6 bases). V lost 8 bases and J 0 bases, leaving 19 bases between the germline ends. The germline V gene has CDR1 SEHNR and CDR2 FQNEAQ (reference sequence). CDR3 size: 17 residues. This CDR3 reads CASAGELWGSTNEKLFF. The CDR3 DNA reads as TGTGCCAGCGCAGGGGAACTTTGGGGCTCAACTAATGAAAAACTGTTTTTT. The entire variable domain, with the rest obtained from reference TRBV7-9 and TRBJ1-4, is as follows: DTGVSQNPRHKITKRGQNVTFRCDPISEHNRLYWYRQTLGQGPEFLTYFQNEAQLEKSRLLSDRFSAERPKGSFSTLEIQRTEQGDSAMYLCASAGELWGSTNEKLFFGSGTQLSVL.

The chain employs TRBV19 and TRBJ1-6, with unresolved D. Germline V CDR1 and CDR2: LNHDA, SQIVND (reference sequence). Trimming removed 5 bases at V and 8 bases at J, with 10 bases between. The CDR3 extends over 13 amino acids. CDR3 loop: CASSAAAYSPLHF. For the CDR3, the DNA is TGTGCCAGTAGTGCGGCGGCGTATTCACCCCTCCACTTT. Full variable domain (missing parts from reference TRBV19 and TRBJ1-6): DGGITQSPKYLFRKEGQNVTLSCEQNLNHDAMYWYRQDPGQGLRLIYYSQIVNDFQKGDIAEGYSVSREKKESFPLTVTSAQKNPTAFYLCASSAAAYSPLHFGNGTRLTVT.

This clonotype appeared many times. The genes are TRBV12-3 or TRBV12-4 and TRBJ1-2; TRBD1 matches at 7 bases. After removal of 6 bases from V and 8 bases from J, the junction contained 12 bases not matched to a gene. This CDR3 contains 14 residues. The CDR3 DNA is TGTGCCAGCAGCCCGACGCCGACAGGGTTGGGCTACACCTTC. Protein product: CASSPTPTGLGYTF.

Ten or more counts support this clonotype. The chain combines TRBV12-3 or TRBV12-4 with TRBJ1-1; D is possibly TRBD1 (5 bases). V was shortened by 4 bases and J by 5 bases, with 14 bases between the two germline ends. The CDR3 has 14 amino acids. CDR3 DNA: TGTGCCAGCAGTTCGGTGGCAGGGAGGACTGAAGCTTTCTTT. Translated, it gives CASSSVAGRTEAFF.

The V gene is TRBV10-2, the J gene TRBJ1-3; no clear D gene. The CDR3 sequence is 14 residues long. V gave up 3 bases and J gave up 2 bases, with 8 bases separating them. The germline CDR1 and CDR2 sequences are WSHSY and SAAADI. CDR3 sequence (DNA): TGCGCCAGCAGTGATTGGCAGCCTGGAAACACCATATATTTT. Its translation is CASSDWQPGNTIYF.

This clonotype was counted between two and nine times. The chain links TRBV25-1 to TRBJ1-4, with D perhaps matching TRBD1 (6 bases). This CDR3 comprises 14 residues. Germline V CDR1 and CDR2: MGHDK, SYGVNS. Between the trimmed V and J ends, which lost 1 base and 6 bases, there was a span of 9 bases. The CDR3 sequence is CASSESRGDEKLFF. The DNA of the CDR3 is TGTGCCAGCAGTGAATCCAGGGGAGATGAAAAACTGTTTTTT.

This clonotype was observed at least ten times. The chain couples TRBV7-2 to TRBJ2-1; 8 nucleotides align to TRBD2. The CDR3 covers 15 residues. J gave up 2 bases and V 5 bases, and 5 bases lay outside the gene matches. Germline assignment: CDR1 SGHTA and CDR2 FQGNSA. This CDR3 is CASSIRTSPYNEQFF. The CDR3 coding sequence is TGTGCCAGCAGCATTAGGACTAGCCCCTACAATGAGCAGTTCTTC.

This chain joins TRBV5-6 and TRBJ2-1, with unresolved D. V was clipped by 4 bases and J by 7 bases, with 18 bases between them. CDR1 and CDR2 (germline): SGHDT, YYEEEE. The CDR3 has 15 amino acids. CDR3 sequence reads: CASSPSVKGWNEQFF. CDR3 sequence (DNA): TGTGCCAGCAGCCCTTCTGTGAAGGGTTGGAATGAGCAGTTCTTC. Variable domain in full (rest from reference TRBV5-6 and TRBJ2-1): DAGVTQSPTHLIKTRGQQVTLRCSPKSGHDTVSWYQQALGQGPQFIFQYYEEEERQRGNFPDRFSGHQFPNYSSELNVNALLLGDSALYLCASSPSVKGWNEQFFGPGTRLTVL.

This clonotype was observed a few times. One end of the junction varies from germline; a read error may be responsible. The chain joins TRBV20-1 to TRBJ2-1, with a weak D call TRBD1 (5 bases). Per the germline V gene, CDR1 is DFQATT and CDR2 is SNEGSKA (reference sequence). The CDR3 has 13 amino acids. CDR3 in DNA: TGCAGTGCTGGAGACAGAAACGACAATGAGCAGTTCTTC. Amino acids: CSAGDRNDNEQFF.

This clonotype was seen a handful of times. For the CDR3, the DNA is TGTGCCAGCAGCTCGACAGGACCTGGGGGTGGCTACACCTTC. This translates into CASSSTGPGGGYTF. This chain connects TRBV5-5 to TRBJ1-2, with a possible D match to TRBD1 (6 bases). Germline CDR1 SGHKS, CDR2 YYEKEE (reference sequence). The germline V and J ends were trimmed by 3 bases and 7 bases, with 16 bases remaining between them. This CDR3 spans 14 amino acids.